The entry that follows covers one TCR beta chain sequence. There is no known antigen for this receptor. No much larger clonotype is one base removed from it; base qualities were not supplied. For CDR1 and CDR2, the germline V gene lists SGHNT and YENEEA. Ends trimmed: V by 2 bases, J by 2 bases; bases unmatched to a gene: 4. The CDR3 measures 15 amino acids from cysteine to phenylalanine. Solely the CDR3 DNA is kept, with 45 bases framed from the first base. This entry comes from a study of T cell responses to AZD1222 COVID-19 vaccine (dated by TCRdb to about 2021). Background on the whole study: TCR sequencing was performed for about 250 trial participants, of whom 200 to 220 were given two doses of AZD1222 and about 25 were given two doses of MenACWY control vaccine. Enrollment into the trials was organized by age into subgroups of 18-55, 56-69 and 70-plus years, and those subgroups contained roughly 150, 30 and 60 TCR-sequenced participants, respectively. The investigation overall reported the following: In the small 56-69-year group, the increase in depth fell short of significance, most likely because of low power. Conclusions about previously exposed vaccinees are limited because only five or six AZD1222 recipients were SARS-CoV-2 seropositive at baseline. A significant rise in spike-specific TCR breadth and depth was observed after two AZD1222 doses relative to day 0 and relative to MenACWY recipients. Most participants were white British and females outnumbered males, and the authors suggested that clonal diversity may have been underestimated. Reportedly, almost half of the unique spike-specific TCRs recognized epitopes lying outside the regions that are mutated in the B.1.351 and B.1.1.7 variants. No day 14 peak-response samples were available, so repertoires were characterized only after the peak T cell response. Vaccine-associated CD4 TCRs spanned the whole spike protein, with dominant responses in regions 160-218 and 743-854.

Taken with the paper, the label for time point translates to: about 28 days (+/-7) after the second vaccine dose. The treatment or condition label of this sample denotes: meningococcal conjugate vaccine given as trial control. The vaccinee samples were drawn from two UK trials, COV001 and COV002, one of which was a single-blind randomized controlled phase 2/3 trial testing AZD1222 (ChAdOx1 nCoV-19) in healthy adults. For TCRbeta chain sequencing, PBMC samples were collected from trial participants at day 0 and at day 28 after the second dose. The CDR3 regions of human TCRbeta chains were analyzed by immunosequencing. As for the original processing: Repertoire TCRs were matched against a reference library of SARS-CoV-2-specific TCRs generated with the MIRA antigen-specificity platform. Breadth was defined as the fraction of unique TCRs that were SARS-CoV-2-associated. Depth was defined as the fraction of total T cells that were SARS-CoV-2-associated. Each spike-specific TCR was assigned to its reactive spike region and to a CD4 or CD8 class using the MIRA data. Log10-transformed breadth and depth values were compared by one-way ANOVA with Sidak's multiple comparisons tests. The table was pulled from immuneACCESS by TCRdb, which kept in-frame rearrangements only. Such tables lose some clones; where checked, under half of the loss comes from unresolved V genes, and the rest has no known cause. From that table come the V and J calls and clone size; the DNA was used to work out D and trimming. Within this sample are approximately 190,000 clones, with around 90% of them counted one time only. The ten largest clones take up about 3.6% of the sample.

Rearrangement joined TRBV11-3 to TRBJ2-7; 9 nucleotides in the junction match TRBD1. The sequencing here drew on peripheral blood, taken 28 days after the second dose of the MenACWY control vaccine. This TCR was recovered from an adult who received the MenACWY meningococcal vaccine as a control. The nucleotides read TGTGCCAGCAGCTTATGGGGACAGGGACCCTACGAGCAGTACTTC. Its translation is CASSLWGQGPYEQYF.